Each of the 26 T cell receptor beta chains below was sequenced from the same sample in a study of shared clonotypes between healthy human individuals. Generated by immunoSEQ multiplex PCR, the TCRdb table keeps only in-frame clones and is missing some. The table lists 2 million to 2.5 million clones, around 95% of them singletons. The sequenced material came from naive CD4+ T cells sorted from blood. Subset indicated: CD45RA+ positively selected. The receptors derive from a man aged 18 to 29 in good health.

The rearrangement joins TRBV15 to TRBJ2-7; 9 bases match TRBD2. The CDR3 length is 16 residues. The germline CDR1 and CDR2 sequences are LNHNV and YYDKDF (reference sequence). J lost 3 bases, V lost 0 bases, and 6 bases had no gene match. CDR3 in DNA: TGTGCCACCAGCAGAGATATGGCGGGAGGGTTCTACGAGCAGTACTTC. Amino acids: CATSRDMAGGFYEQYF. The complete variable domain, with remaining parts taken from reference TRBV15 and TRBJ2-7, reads DAMVIQNPRYQVTQFGKPVTLSCSQTLNHNVMYWYQQKSSQAPKLLFHYYDKDFNNEADTPDNFQSRRPNTSFCFLDIRSPGLGDTAMYLCATSRDMAGGFYEQYFGPGTRLTVT.

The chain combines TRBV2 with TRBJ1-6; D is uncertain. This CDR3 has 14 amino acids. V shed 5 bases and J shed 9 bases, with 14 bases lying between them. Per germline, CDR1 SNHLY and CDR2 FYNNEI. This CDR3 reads CASSRSQEGSPLHF. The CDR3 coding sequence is TGTGCCAGCAGTCGCTCCCAGGAGGGTTCACCCCTCCACTTT.

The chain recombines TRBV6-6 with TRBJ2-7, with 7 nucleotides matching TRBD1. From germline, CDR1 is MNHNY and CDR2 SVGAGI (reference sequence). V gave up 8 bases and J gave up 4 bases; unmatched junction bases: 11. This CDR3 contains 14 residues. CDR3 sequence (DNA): TGTGCCAGCGCCCTGGGGACAGTCTTGTACGAGCAGTACTTC. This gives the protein CASALGTVLYEQYF.

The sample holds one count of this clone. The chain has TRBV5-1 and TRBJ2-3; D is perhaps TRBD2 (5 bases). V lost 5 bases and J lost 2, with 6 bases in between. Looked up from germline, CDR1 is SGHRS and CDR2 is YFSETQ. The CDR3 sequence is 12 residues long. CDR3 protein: CASRLDTDTQYF. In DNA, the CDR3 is TGCGCCAGCAGACTAGACACAGATACGCAGTATTTT.

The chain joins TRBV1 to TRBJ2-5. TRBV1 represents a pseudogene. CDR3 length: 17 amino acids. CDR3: CTSSQSPGWTFGGTQYF. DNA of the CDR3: TGCACCAGCAGCCAATCCCCAGGGTGGACCTTTGGGGGAACCCAGTACTTC.

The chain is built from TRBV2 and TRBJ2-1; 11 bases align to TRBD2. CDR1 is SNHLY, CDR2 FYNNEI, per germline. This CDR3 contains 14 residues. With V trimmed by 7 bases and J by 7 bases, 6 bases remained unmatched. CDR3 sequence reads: CASNLAGGKNEQFF. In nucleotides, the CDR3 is TGTGCCAGCAACTTAGCGGGGGGGAAGAATGAGCAGTTCTTC.

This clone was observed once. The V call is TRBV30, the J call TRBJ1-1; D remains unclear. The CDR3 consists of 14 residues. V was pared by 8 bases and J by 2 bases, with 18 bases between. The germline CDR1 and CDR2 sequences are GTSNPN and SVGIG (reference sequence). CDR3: CAGRTRTDNTEAFF. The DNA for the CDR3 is TGTGCCGGCCGGACTCGGACCGATAACACTGAAGCTTTCTTT.

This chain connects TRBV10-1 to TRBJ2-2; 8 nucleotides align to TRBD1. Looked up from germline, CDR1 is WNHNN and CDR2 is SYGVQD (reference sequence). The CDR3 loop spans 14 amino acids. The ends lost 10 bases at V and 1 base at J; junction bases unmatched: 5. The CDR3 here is CATSGTGNTGELFF. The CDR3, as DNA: TGCGCCACCTCCGGGACAGGGAACACCGGGGAGCTGTTTTTT.

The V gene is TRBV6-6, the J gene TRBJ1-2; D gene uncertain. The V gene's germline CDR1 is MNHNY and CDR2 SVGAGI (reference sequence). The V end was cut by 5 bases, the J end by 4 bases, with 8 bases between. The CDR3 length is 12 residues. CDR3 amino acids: CASSLKGYGYTF. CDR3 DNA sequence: TGTGCCAGCAGTCTTAAAGGCTATGGCTACACCTTC.

The CDR3 nucleotides read TGTGCCAGCTCACCGTTCGAAGGGGGCCGCAATCAGCCCCAGCATTTT. Its protein product is CASSPFEGGRNQPQHF. J is TRBJ1-5 and V is TRBV18; TRBD1 aligns across 7 bases. CDR1 KGHSH and CDR2 LQKENI come from the germline V gene. J lost 2 bases, V lost 3 bases, and 7 bases had no gene match. This CDR3 has 16 residues.

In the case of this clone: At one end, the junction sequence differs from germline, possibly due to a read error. The CDR3 loop reads CASSSGGAGETQYF. As DNA, the CDR3 is TGTGCTAGCAGCTCCGGCGGGGCCGGGGAGACCCAGTACTTC. The rearrangement links TRBV7-7 to TRBJ2-5, with D possibly matching TRBD2 (6 bases). The germline V gene encodes CDR1 SSHAT and CDR2 FNYEAQ (reference sequence). This CDR3 is built from 14 residues.

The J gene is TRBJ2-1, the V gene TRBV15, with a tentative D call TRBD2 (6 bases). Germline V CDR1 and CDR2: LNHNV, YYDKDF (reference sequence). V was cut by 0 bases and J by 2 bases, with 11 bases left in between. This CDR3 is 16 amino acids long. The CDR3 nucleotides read TGTGCCACCAGCAGAGATAGGGTAGCGGCCTACAATGAGCAGTTCTTC. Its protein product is CATSRDRVAAYNEQFF.

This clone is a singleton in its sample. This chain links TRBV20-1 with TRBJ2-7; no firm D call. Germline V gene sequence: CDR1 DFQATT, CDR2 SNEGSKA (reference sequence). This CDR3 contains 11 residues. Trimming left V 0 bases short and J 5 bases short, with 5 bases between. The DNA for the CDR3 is TGCAGTGCTAGAGATTACGACGAGCAGTACTTC. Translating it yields CSARDYDEQYF.

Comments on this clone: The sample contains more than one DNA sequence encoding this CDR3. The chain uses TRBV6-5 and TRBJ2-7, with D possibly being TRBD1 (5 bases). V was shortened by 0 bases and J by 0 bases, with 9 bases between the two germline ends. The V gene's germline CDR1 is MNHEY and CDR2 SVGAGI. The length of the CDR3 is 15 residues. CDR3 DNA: TGTGCCAGCAGTTACTCGAGTAGGGGCTCCTACGAGCAGTACTTC. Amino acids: CASSYSSRGSYEQYF.

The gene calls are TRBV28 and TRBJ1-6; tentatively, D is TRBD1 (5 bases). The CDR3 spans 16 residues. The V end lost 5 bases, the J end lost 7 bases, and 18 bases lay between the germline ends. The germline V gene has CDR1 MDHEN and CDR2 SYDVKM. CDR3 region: CASSRTPLVPNSPLHF. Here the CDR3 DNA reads TGTGCCAGCAGTCGGACACCACTTGTCCCAAATTCACCCCTCCACTTT.

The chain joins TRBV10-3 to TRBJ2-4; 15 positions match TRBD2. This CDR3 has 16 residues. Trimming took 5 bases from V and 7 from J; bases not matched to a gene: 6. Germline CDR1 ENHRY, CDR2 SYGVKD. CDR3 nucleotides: TGTGCCATCAGTAGGACTAGCGGGGGGGCGGAGAACATTCAGTACTTC. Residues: CAISRTSGGAENIQYF.

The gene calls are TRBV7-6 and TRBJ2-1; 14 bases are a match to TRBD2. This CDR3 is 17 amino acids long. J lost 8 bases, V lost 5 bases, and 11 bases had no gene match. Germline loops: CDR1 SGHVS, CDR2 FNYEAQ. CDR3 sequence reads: CASSQLRLAGGRDEQFF. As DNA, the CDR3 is TGTGCCAGCAGCCAACTCCGACTAGCGGGGGGGAGGGATGAGCAGTTCTTC.

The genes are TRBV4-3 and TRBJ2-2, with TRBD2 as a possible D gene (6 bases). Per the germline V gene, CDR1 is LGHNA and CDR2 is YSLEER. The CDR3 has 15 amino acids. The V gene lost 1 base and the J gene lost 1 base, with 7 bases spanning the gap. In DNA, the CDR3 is TGCGCCAGCAGCCAAGGGGACTTGAACACCGGGGAGCTGTTTTTT. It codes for CASSQGDLNTGELFF.

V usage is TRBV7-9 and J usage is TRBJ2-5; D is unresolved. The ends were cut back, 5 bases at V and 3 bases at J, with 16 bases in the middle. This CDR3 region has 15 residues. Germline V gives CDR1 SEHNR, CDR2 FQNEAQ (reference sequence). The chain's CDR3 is CASSKNLIGEETQYF. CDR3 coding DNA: TGTGCCAGCAGCAAAAATTTAATCGGAGAAGAGACCCAGTACTTC.

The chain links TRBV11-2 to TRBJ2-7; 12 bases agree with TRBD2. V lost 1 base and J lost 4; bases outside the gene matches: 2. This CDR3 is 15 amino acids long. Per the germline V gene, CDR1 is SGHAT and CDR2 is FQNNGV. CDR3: CASSLALAGGYEQYF. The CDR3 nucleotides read TGTGCCAGCAGCTTAGCCCTAGCGGGAGGGTACGAGCAGTACTTC.

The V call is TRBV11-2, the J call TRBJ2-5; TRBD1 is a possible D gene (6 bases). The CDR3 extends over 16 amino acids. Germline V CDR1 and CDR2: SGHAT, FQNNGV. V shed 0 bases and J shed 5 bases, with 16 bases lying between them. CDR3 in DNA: TGTGCCAGCAGCTTAGAACAGGGCAAGCCACGCGAGACCCAGTACTTC. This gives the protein CASSLEQGKPRETQYF.

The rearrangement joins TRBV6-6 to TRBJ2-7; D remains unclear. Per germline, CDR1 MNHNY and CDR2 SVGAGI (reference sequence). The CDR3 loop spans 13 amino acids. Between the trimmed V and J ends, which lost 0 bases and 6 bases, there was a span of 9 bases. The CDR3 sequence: CASSYSKPPEQYF. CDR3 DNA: TGTGCCAGCAGTTACTCGAAACCCCCCGAGCAGTACTTC.

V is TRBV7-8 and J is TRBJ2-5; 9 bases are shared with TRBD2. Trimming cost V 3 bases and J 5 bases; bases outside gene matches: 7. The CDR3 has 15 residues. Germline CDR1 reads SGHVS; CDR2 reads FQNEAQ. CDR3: CASSFRRLAAETQYF. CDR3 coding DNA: TGTGCCAGCAGCTTCAGACGACTAGCGGCTGAGACCCAGTACTTC.

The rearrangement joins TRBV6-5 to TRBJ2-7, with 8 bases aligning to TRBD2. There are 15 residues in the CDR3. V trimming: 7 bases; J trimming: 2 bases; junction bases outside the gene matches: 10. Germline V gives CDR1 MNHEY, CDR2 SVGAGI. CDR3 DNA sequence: TGTGCCAGCACCTCCTGGGGAGCGGGGGCCTACGAGCAGTACTTC. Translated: CASTSWGAGAYEQYF.

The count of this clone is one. CDR3 sequence: CASSYSAAQETQYF. The CDR3 DNA reads as TGTGCCAGCAGTTACTCTGCAGCTCAAGAGACCCAGTACTTC. This sequence joins TRBV6-5 and TRBJ2-5; D uncertain. The CDR3 runs to 14 residues. V was pared by 0 bases and J by 2 bases, with 7 bases between. Germline V gives CDR1 MNHEY, CDR2 SVGAGI.

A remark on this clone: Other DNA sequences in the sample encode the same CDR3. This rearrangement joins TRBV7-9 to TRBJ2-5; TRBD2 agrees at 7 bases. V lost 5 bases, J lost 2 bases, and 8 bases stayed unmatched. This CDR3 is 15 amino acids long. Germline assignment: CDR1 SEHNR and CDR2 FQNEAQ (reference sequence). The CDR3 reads CASSPGRGGQETQYF. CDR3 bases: TGTGCCAGCAGCCCCGGCCGCGGGGGTCAAGAGACCCAGTACTTC. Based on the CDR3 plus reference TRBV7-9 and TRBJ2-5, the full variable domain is DTGVSQNPRHKITKRGQNVTFRCDPISEHNRLYWYRQTLGQGPEFLTYFQNEAQLEKSRLLSDRFSAERPKGSFSTLEIQRTEQGDSAMYLCASSPGRGGQETQYFGPGTRLLVL.